This T cell receptor (beta chain) was sequenced for a study of cytomegalovirus exposure and HLA in healthy donors. Use of 60 Vbeta and 13 Jbeta primers characterized the PCR. Here immunoSEQ multiplex PCR was the method, and the copy in TCRdb shows in-frame clones only, minus some. Here the sample spans 150,000 to 160,000 clones, roughly 74% being singletons. CDR3 length: 15 residues. After removal of 3 bases from V and 6 bases from J, the junction contained 10 bases not matched to a gene. Germline CDR1 and CDR2: MGHRA and YSYEKL. The chain uses TRBV4-1 and TRBJ2-7; 8 nucleotides align to TRBD1. The sample taken for sequencing was PBMCs. This TCR was sampled from a man aged 18 to 29 in good health and CMV-seronegative. The CDR3 spells CASSHPADRGGEQYF. The CDR3 DNA follows: TGCGCCAGCAGCCACCCAGCCGACAGGGGAGGCGAGCAGTACTTC.